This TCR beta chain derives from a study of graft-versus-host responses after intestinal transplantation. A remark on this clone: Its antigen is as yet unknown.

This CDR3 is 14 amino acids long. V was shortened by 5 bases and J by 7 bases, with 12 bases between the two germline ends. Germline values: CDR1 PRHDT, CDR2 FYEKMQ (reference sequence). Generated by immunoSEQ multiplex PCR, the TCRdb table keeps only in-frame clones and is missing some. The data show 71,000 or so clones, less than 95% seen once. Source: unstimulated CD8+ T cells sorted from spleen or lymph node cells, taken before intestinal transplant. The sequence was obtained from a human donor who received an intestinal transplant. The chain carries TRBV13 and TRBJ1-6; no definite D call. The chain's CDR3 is CASSPVGRNSPLHF. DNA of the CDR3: TGTGCCAGCAGCCCGGTGGGCCGGAATTCACCCCTCCACTTT.